These T cell receptor beta chains were read from a single sample in a study of T cell responses to AZD1222 COVID-19 vaccine. Sequenced by immunoSEQ multiplex PCR; TCRdb stores in-frame clones only, minus some. Among about 79,000 clones listed, under 95% were seen once. Sequences were derived from peripheral blood, sampled on day 0 of MenACWY control vaccination. The receptors stem from an adult in good health. CDR3s include the opening cysteine and the closing phenylalanine or tryptophan. Each record gives: CDR3 DNA, CDR3 protein, V gene, J gene, D gene, CDR3 length, clone size. A D gene is named only where the DNA matches it firmly. Clone size is stated in some rows and not others, as once, few, many or a class when expanded.

CDR3nt: TGTGCCAGCAGCTTACCCCCCCCGACGCTGGGCACAGATACGCAGTATTTT; CDR3aa: CASSLPPPTLGTDTQYF; v_gene: TRBV7-9; j_gene: TRBJ2-3; d_gene: .; len: 17; abundance: .
CDR3nt: TGTGCCTGGAGGACAGGGGGCTACCTTGAAGCTTTCTTT; CDR3aa: CAWRTGGYLEAFF; v_gene: TRBV30; j_gene: TRBJ1-1; d_gene: TRBD1; len: 13; abundance: once
CDR3nt: TGTGCCAGCAGCCTAAGGACAGGCATCTACGAGCAGTACTTC; CDR3aa: CASSLRTGIYEQYF; v_gene: TRBV7-8; j_gene: TRBJ2-7; d_gene: TRBD1; len: 14; abundance: .
CDR3nt: TGCGCCAGCAGCCAGGGACAGGGAGAAGACACTGAAGCTTTCTTT; CDR3aa: CASSQGQGEDTEAFF; v_gene: TRBV4-3; j_gene: TRBJ1-1; d_gene: TRBD1; len: 15; abundance: .
CDR3nt: TGTGCCAGCAGTCTTGACAGGGGGCATCAGCCCCAGCATTTT; CDR3aa: CASSLDRGHQPQHF; v_gene: TRBV6-5; j_gene: TRBJ1-5; d_gene: TRBD1; len: 14; abundance: .
CDR3nt: TGTGCCAGCAGCCCCAATAGGATACAGACCCAGTACTTC; CDR3aa: CASSPNRIQTQYF; v_gene: TRBV7-9; j_gene: TRBJ2-5; d_gene: .; len: 13; abundance: .
CDR3nt: TGTGCCAGCAGTTTACAATACTCTGGAAACACCATATATTTT; CDR3aa: CASSLQYSGNTIYF; v_gene: TRBV28; j_gene: TRBJ1-3; d_gene: .; len: 14; abundance: .
CDR3nt: TGTGCCAGCAGCTTCGGCCAGGGAAGCACAGATACGCAGTATTTT; CDR3aa: CASSFGQGSTDTQYF; v_gene: TRBV5-4; j_gene: TRBJ2-3; d_gene: .; len: 15; abundance: .
CDR3nt: TGTGCCAGCAGTTTAGAAAGCCCCCGGACTACCAGCTCCTACAATGAGCAGTTCTTC; CDR3aa: CASSLESPRTTSSYNEQFF; v_gene: TRBV7-2; j_gene: TRBJ2-1; d_gene: .; len: 19; abundance: .
CDR3nt: TGCGCCAGCAGCCAGGGACAGAATGAAAAACTGTTTTTT; CDR3aa: CASSQGQNEKLFF; v_gene: TRBV5-1; j_gene: TRBJ1-4; d_gene: TRBD1; len: 13; abundance: .
CDR3nt: TGCAGTGCTCAGGGGGCCGAGACCCAGTACTTC; CDR3aa: CSAQGAETQYF; v_gene: TRBV20-1; j_gene: TRBJ2-5; d_gene: TRBD1; len: 11; abundance: .
CDR3nt: TGTGCCAGCAGCGTGGCCGGCGGAAAACTGTTTTTT; CDR3aa: CASSVAGGKLFF; v_gene: TRBV9; j_gene: TRBJ1-4; d_gene: .; len: 12; abundance: .
CDR3nt: TGTGCCAGCAGCCCAATGACAGGGATCAATGAGCAGTTCTTC; CDR3aa: CASSPMTGINEQFF; v_gene: TRBV11-3; j_gene: TRBJ2-1; d_gene: TRBD1; len: 14; abundance: .
CDR3nt: TGTGCCAGTAGTCCACGTCCCGGGACAGGGTACAATGAGCAGTTCTTC; CDR3aa: CASSPRPGTGYNEQFF; v_gene: TRBV19; j_gene: TRBJ2-1; d_gene: TRBD1; len: 16; abundance: .
CDR3nt: TGTGCCAGCTCAGCGAATAAGGGGTACGAGCAGTTCTTC; CDR3aa: CASSANKGYEQFF; v_gene: TRBV18; j_gene: TRBJ2-1; d_gene: .; len: 13; abundance: .
CDR3nt: TGTGCCAGCTCACCAGGGACAGGGGCTAGCAATCAGCCCCAGCATTTT; CDR3aa: CASSPGTGASNQPQHF; v_gene: TRBV18; j_gene: TRBJ1-5; d_gene: TRBD1; len: 16; abundance: .
CDR3nt: TGTGCCAGTGGTGTGGGAGAGGACTTCCGCAATCAGCCCCAGCATTTT; CDR3aa: CASGVGEDFRNQPQHF; v_gene: TRBV19; j_gene: TRBJ1-5; d_gene: .; len: 16; abundance: .
CDR3nt: TGTGCCAGCAGTTATCTAGTTGGGCTGTCGAGCATACCCTTC; CDR3aa: CASSYLVGLSSIPF; v_gene: TRBV6-5; j_gene: TRBJ2-7; d_gene: .; len: 14; abundance: .